These 18 T cell receptor beta chains came from one sample sequenced in a study of technical replicates of blood from a few donors (dated by TCRdb to the late 2010s). To prepare the library, the immunoSEQ multiplex PCR assay was applied. TCRdb's version of the immuneACCESS table is confined to in-frame rearrangements and falls short of the full clone set. An unresolved V gene accounts for under half of the shortfall where checked; the remainder is of unknown origin. This sample has tens of thousands of clones in its table, and around 92% of those were observed once. The leading ten clones occupy around 4% of the sample. The sequenced material came from PBMCs. All receptors derive from a human donor in good health. Some clones in this sample may be carry-over from other donors' samples.

With regard to this clone: The junction shows a germline mismatch at one end, possibly a read error. V gene TRBV5-1 combines with J gene TRBJ2-3; 15 bases match TRBD2. This CDR3 is built from 16 residues. Germline V gene data show CDR1 as SGHRS and CDR2 as YFSETQ. Here the CDR3 reads CASSPGTSGRPDTQYF. DNA of the CDR3: TGCGCCAGCAGCCCAGGGACTAGCGGGAGGCCCGATACGCAATATTTT.

This clone appeared once. The CDR3 reads CASSLATSGTNTGELFF. CDR3 nucleotide sequence: TGTGCCAGCAGCTTGGCAACTAGCGGAACGAACACCGGGGAGCTGTTTTTT. This chain connects TRBV5-4 to TRBJ2-2, with 8 bases aligning to TRBD2. Per the germline V gene, CDR1 is SGHNT and CDR2 is YYREEE (reference sequence). The CDR3 loop spans 17 amino acids. Trimming at V came to 0 bases and at J to 0 bases, leaving 4 bases not matched to a gene.

The V gene is TRBV19, the J gene TRBJ1-1; 8 nucleotides agree with TRBD1. The germline gives CDR1 LNHDA, CDR2 SQIVND (reference sequence). The ends lost 3 bases at V and 5 bases at J; junction bases unmatched: 8. The CDR3 is made up of 15 amino acids. For the CDR3, the DNA is TGTGCCAGTAGTATTAGGACAGGGTTGAGTACTGAAGCTTTCTTT. Protein product: CASSIRTGLSTEAFF. The complete variable domain, with remaining parts taken from reference TRBV19 and TRBJ1-1, reads DGGITQSPKYLFRKEGQNVTLSCEQNLNHDAMYWYRQDPGQGLRLIYYSQIVNDFQKGDIAEGYSVSREKKESFPLTVTSAQKNPTAFYLCASSIRTGLSTEAFFGQGTRLTVV.

The CDR3 spells CAWSPTGNEQYF. CDR3 in DNA: TGTGCCTGGAGTCCTACAGGGAACGAGCAGTACTTC. The chain couples TRBV30 to TRBJ2-7; D is possibly TRBD1 (6 bases). V was cut by 2 bases and J by 5 bases, with 10 bases left in between. The length of the CDR3 is 12 residues. Germline CDR1 and CDR2: GTSNPN and SVGIG (reference sequence). Variable domain in full (rest from reference TRBV30 and TRBJ2-7): SQTIHQWPATLVQPVGSPLSLECTVEGTSNPNLYWYRQAAGRGLQLLFYSVGIGQISSEVPQNLSASRPQDRQFILSSKKLLLSDSGFYLCAWSPTGNEQYFGPGTRLTVT.

DNA for the CDR3: TGCGCCAGCAGTTTTGTCAGAACTAACTATGGCTACACCTTC. Translating gives CASSFVRTNYGYTF. The gene calls are TRBV10-2 and TRBJ1-2, with no clear D. The CDR3 has 14 residues. CDR1 is WSHSY and CDR2 is SAAADI in the germline V gene. The ends were cut back, 5 bases at V and 0 bases at J, with 10 bases in the middle.

This clone was seen once. The CDR3 spells CASRTGGLFYGYTF. In DNA form, the CDR3 reads TGTGCCAGCAGAACAGGGGGCCTCTTCTATGGCTACACCTTC. The chain combines TRBV6-5 with TRBJ1-2; 9 bases are shared with TRBD1. The CDR3 sequence is 14 residues long. Losses at the gene ends were 6 bases for V and 4 bases for J; bases not matched to a gene: 6. Germline V gene sequence: CDR1 MNHEY, CDR2 SVGAGI.

The chain is built from TRBV11-3 and TRBJ2-3; the D gene is possibly TRBD2 (5 bases). Germline CDR1 and CDR2: SGHNT and YENEEA. The CDR3 has 14 residues. The V end was cut by 5 bases, the J end by 0 bases, with 9 bases between. CDR3 nucleotide sequence: TGTGCCAGCAGCCCTGGACTCAGCACAGATACGCAGTATTTT. Its translation: CASSPGLSTDTQYF.

The chain joins TRBV5-6 to TRBJ2-3; TRBD2 is a possible D gene (6 bases). V was trimmed by 4 bases and J by 8 bases, leaving 14 bases between them. The CDR3 totals 13 residues. CDR1 is SGHDT, CDR2 YYEEEE, per germline. The CDR3 DNA reads as TGTGCCAGCAGCGGGGGGACCTGGGGTACGCAGTATTTT. Its protein product is CASSGGTWGTQYF.

This clone was seen just once. CDR3 sequence: CASSQPGLAVNEQFF. DNA for the CDR3: TGCGCCAGCAGCCAACCTGGACTAGCGGTCAATGAGCAGTTCTTC. This sequence joins TRBV4-1 and TRBJ2-1; 10 bases align to TRBD2. This CDR3 is built from 15 residues. The trim removed 2 bases at V and 6 bases at J, leaving 4 bases unmatched. The germline V gene encodes CDR1 MGHRA and CDR2 YSYEKL.

In this sample, this clone turned up once. This chain joins TRBV19 and TRBJ1-2, with D tentatively TRBD1 (5 bases). With 3 bases removed from V and 4 bases from J, the gap between germline ends came to 12 bases. The CDR3 runs to 14 residues. CDR1 LNHDA and CDR2 SQIVND come from the germline V gene (reference sequence). This CDR3 is CASSIQGGAYGYTF. In nucleotides, the CDR3 is TGTGCCAGTAGTATTCAGGGTGGGGCCTATGGCTACACCTTC.

The gene calls are TRBV6-6 and TRBJ1-5, with D possibly TRBD1 on 6 matching bases. V lost 5 bases to trimming and J lost 6 bases, with 17 bases between them. The CDR3 sequence is 15 residues long. Germline CDR1 reads MNHNY; CDR2 reads SVGAGI (reference sequence). In nucleotides, the CDR3 is TGTGCCAGCAGTGACCTGGGGGGGGCAAGTCAGCCCCAGCATTTT. Its protein product is CASSDLGGASQPQHF.

The chain links TRBV4-1 to TRBJ1-1, with 8 nucleotides matching TRBD1. The germline CDR1 and CDR2 sequences are MGHRA and YSYEKL. This CDR3 region has 13 residues. With V trimmed by 5 bases and J by 5 bases, 4 bases remained unmatched. DNA for the CDR3: TGCGCCAGCAGCTCATGGACAGGGACTGAAGCTTTCTTT. Translating gives CASSSWTGTEAFF.

The chain links TRBV2 to TRBJ1-3; 10 nucleotides align to TRBD1. This CDR3 has 15 amino acids. After removal of 7 bases from V and 2 bases from J, the junction contained 5 bases not matched to a gene. Looked up from germline, CDR1 is SNHLY and CDR2 is FYNNEI. The CDR3 spells CASNRQGAPGNTIYF. In nucleotides, the CDR3 is TGTGCCAGCAACCGACAGGGGGCGCCTGGAAACACCATATATTTT.

The chain combines TRBV5-1 with TRBJ2-7; a possible D gene is TRBD2 (6 bases). The ends were cut back, 0 bases at V and 7 bases at J, with 14 bases in the middle. Germline lookup yields CDR1 SGHRS and CDR2 YFSETQ. This CDR3 spans 14 amino acids. This chain's CDR3 is CASSLGTNRGEQYF. The CDR3 nucleotides are TGCGCCAGCAGCTTGGGGACTAACCGGGGAGAGCAGTACTTC.

The rearrangement joins TRBV4-3 to TRBJ1-5, with D hard to call. The CDR3 covers 15 residues. Germline V gives CDR1 LGHNA, CDR2 YSLEER. V shed 0 bases and J shed 2 bases, with 8 bases lying between them. The CDR3 nucleotides read TGCGCCAGCAGCCAAGATTTCCAGGGCAATCAGCCCCAGCATTTT. This translates into CASSQDFQGNQPQHF.

The chain uses TRBV10-3 and TRBJ1-6; unclear D gene. Trimming stripped 2 bases from V and 12 bases from J, with 8 bases between. There are 12 residues in the CDR3. Looked up from germline, CDR1 is ENHRY and CDR2 is SYGVKD. CDR3 sequence: CAISETEKPLHF. The CDR3 DNA reads TGTGCCATCAGTGAGACTGAAAAACCCCTCCACTTT.

The rearrangement uses TRBV30 and TRBJ2-1, with D unresolved. The CDR3 has 15 amino acids. Trimming stripped 0 bases from V and 0 bases from J, with 9 bases between. The germline gives CDR1 GTSNPN, CDR2 SVGIG (reference sequence). The CDR3: CAWSVMESSYNEQFF. Here the CDR3 DNA reads TGTGCCTGGAGTGTAATGGAGAGCTCCTACAATGAGCAGTTCTTC.

The chain uses TRBV25-1 and TRBJ2-1, with a weak D call TRBD1 (7 bases). The CDR3 runs 16 residues. With 6 bases removed from V and 4 bases from J, the gap between germline ends came to 19 bases. In germline, CDR1 is MGHDK, CDR2 SYGVNS. The CDR3 sequence: CASSNLRGTEYNEQFF. In DNA, the CDR3 is TGTGCCAGCAGCAACCTCCGGGGGACAGAATACAATGAGCAGTTCTTC.